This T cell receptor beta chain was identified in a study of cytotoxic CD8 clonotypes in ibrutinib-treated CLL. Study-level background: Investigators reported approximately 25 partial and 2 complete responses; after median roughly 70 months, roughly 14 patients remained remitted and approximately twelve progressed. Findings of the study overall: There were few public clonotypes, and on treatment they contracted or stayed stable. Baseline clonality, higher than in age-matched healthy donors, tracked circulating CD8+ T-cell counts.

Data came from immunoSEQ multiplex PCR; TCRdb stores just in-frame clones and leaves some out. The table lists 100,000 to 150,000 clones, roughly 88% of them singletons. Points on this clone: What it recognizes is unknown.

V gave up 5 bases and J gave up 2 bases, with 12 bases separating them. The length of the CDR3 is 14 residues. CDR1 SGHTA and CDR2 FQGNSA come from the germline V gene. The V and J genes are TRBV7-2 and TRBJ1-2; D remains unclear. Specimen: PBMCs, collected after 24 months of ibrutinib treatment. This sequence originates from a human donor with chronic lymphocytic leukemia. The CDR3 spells CASSPGWQNYGYTF. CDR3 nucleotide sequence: TGTGCCAGCAGCCCCGGGTGGCAGAACTATGGCTACACCTTC.